A selection of T cell receptor beta chains follows, all from one sample in a study of blood T cell repertoires in COVID-19. TCRdb's copy holds only in-frame clones and misses some; the assay was immunoSEQ multiplex PCR. Of fewer than 300,000 clones in the sample, about four fifths were seen once. The sequenced sample was peripheral blood. These receptors originate from an older woman with active or convalescent COVID-19. CDR3s include the opening cysteine and the closing phenylalanine or tryptophan. Fields, in order: CDR3 DNA, CDR3 protein, D gene, V gene, J gene, clone size. A D gene is named only where the DNA matches it firmly. Clone size is given for some rows only: seen once, a few or many times, or a class if the clone is expanded.

DNA: TGTGCCAGCCCCCCCCGGGGGAATGAAAAACTGTTTTTT
CDR3: CASPPRGNEKLFF
D: -
V: TRBV6-4
J: TRBJ1-4
size: -

DNA: TGTGCCAGCAGCCAAGCCTGGACGGACAGGGACTATGGCTACACCTTC
CDR3: CASSQAWTDRDYGYTF
D: TRBD1
V: TRBV3-1/TRBV3-2
J: TRBJ1-2
size: -

DNA: TGTGCCAGCAGTTACTCTACCGGGACAGGGAGACACGAGCAGTACTTC
CDR3: CASSYSTGTGRHEQYF
D: TRBD1
V: TRBV6-2/TRBV6-3
J: TRBJ2-7
size: -

DNA: TGTGCCAGCAAGGTCGCGTCTGGACAGGGGAGGGTATACACCTTC
CDR3: CASKVASGQGRVYTF
D: TRBD1
V: TRBV27
J: TRBJ1-2
size: -

DNA: TGTGCCATCAGGAAGACTAGCGGGGGCACTAGCACAGATACGCAGTATTTT
CDR3: CAIRKTSGGTSTDTQYF
D: TRBD2
V: TRBV10-3
J: TRBJ2-3
size: -

DNA: TGTGCCAGCAGGCAGGGTGTCGGGGAGCTGTTTTTT
CDR3: CASRQGVGELFF
D: -
V: TRBV27
J: TRBJ2-2
size: -

DNA: TGTGCCAGCAGCCAAAACGCGGCGGGGGACCCCACAGATACGCAGTATTTT
CDR3: CASSQNAAGDPTDTQYF
D: TRBD2
V: TRBV4-2
J: TRBJ2-3
size: once

DNA: TGTGCCAGCAGTGTTAGACAGGGAGACAATCAGCCCCAGCATTTT
CDR3: CASSVRQGDNQPQHF
D: TRBD1
V: TRBV2
J: TRBJ1-5
size: -

DNA: TGCAGCGTCTCACACAGGGGGCCGGGAAACACCATATATTTT
CDR3: CSVSHRGPGNTIYF
D: TRBD1
V: TRBV29-1
J: TRBJ1-3
size: few

DNA: TGTGCCATCAGTGACTCCCGGACAGATAATGAAAAACTGTTTTTT
CDR3: CAISDSRTDNEKLFF
D: -
V: TRBV10-3
J: TRBJ1-4
size: -

DNA: TGTGCCAGCGGACAGGGGAGCGTAATCGGTTCACCCCTCCACTTT
CDR3: CASGQGSVIGSPLHF
D: TRBD1
V: TRBV19
J: TRBJ1-6
size: -

DNA: TGTGCCAGCAGTTACGGTAGCGGGGCCTACGAGCAGTACTTC
CDR3: CASSYGSGAYEQYF
D: TRBD2
V: TRBV6-5
J: TRBJ2-7
size: -

DNA: TGTGCCAGCTCACAGGAGAGGGAGACTGAAGCTTTCTTT
CDR3: CASSQERETEAFF
D: -
V: TRBV18
J: TRBJ1-1
size: -

DNA: TGTGCCAGCAGCTTAGGGACAGCAATGAACACTGAAGCTTTCTTT
CDR3: CASSLGTAMNTEAFF
D: TRBD1
V: TRBV5-6
J: TRBJ1-1
size: -

DNA: TGTGCCACCAGTCCCATGAACTCGGGACAGGGGGTCGGAGGCACGACAGATACGCAGTATTTT
CDR3: CATSPMNSGQGVGGTTDTQYF
D: TRBD1
V: TRBV24-1
J: TRBJ2-3
size: once

DNA: TGTGCCAGCAGCGTAGGAGGGACAGGGTCCGGGGAGCTGTTTTTT
CDR3: CASSVGGTGSGELFF
D: TRBD1
V: TRBV9
J: TRBJ2-2
size: -

DNA: TGTGCCAGCAGTGAAGCGCGGAGCTCTGGGGCCAACGTCCTGACTTTC
CDR3: CASSEARSSGANVLTF
D: -
V: TRBV2
J: TRBJ2-6
size: -

DNA: TGTGCCAGCAGCTCGGGAGATTATCAGCCCCAGCATTTT
CDR3: CASSSGDYQPQHF
D: -
V: TRBV7-6
J: TRBJ1-5
size: -

DNA: TGTGCCAGCAGGGTCAGGGGTGAAGAGACCCAGTACTTC
CDR3: CASRVRGEETQYF
D: -
V: TRBV6-5
J: TRBJ2-5
size: -

DNA: TGTGCCACCGGACAGGATTATAATTCACCCCTCCACTTT
CDR3: CATGQDYNSPLHF
D: TRBD1
V: TRBV7-8
J: TRBJ1-6
size: -

DNA: TGTGCCAGCAGCTCCACGGGTAGCGGGGGGTACCCATACGAGCAGTACTTC
CDR3: CASSSTGSGGYPYEQYF
D: TRBD2
V: TRBV5-6
J: TRBJ2-7
size: -

DNA: TGTGCCAGCAGTCCGCGACAGGTAGAGAACACTGAAGCTTTCTTT
CDR3: CASSPRQVENTEAFF
D: -
V: TRBV27
J: TRBJ1-1
size: -

DNA: TGCAGCGTTCGGGGGGGCCCGGATGGCTACACCTTC
CDR3: CSVRGGPDGYTF
D: -
V: TRBV29-1
J: TRBJ1-2
size: -

DNA: TGTGCCAGCAGTTTCGGACAGGGACTAGCCAAAAACATTCAGTACTTC
CDR3: CASSFGQGLAKNIQYF
D: TRBD1
V: TRBV27
J: TRBJ2-4
size: -